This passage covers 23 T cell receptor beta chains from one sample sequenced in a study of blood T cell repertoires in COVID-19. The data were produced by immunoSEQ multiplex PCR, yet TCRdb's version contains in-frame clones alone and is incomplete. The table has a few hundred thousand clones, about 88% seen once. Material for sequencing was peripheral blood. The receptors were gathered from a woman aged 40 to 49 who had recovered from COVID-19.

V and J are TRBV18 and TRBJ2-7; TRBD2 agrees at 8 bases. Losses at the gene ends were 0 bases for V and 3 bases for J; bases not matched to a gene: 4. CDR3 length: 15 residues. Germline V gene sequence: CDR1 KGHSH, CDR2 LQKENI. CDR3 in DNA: TGTGCCAGCTCACCACCGGCGGGGGGACACTACGAGCAGTACTTC. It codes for CASSPPAGGHYEQYF.

This CDR3 reads CASSPDIFRLNTEAFF. CDR3 nucleotide sequence: TGTGCCAGCAGCCCCGATATCTTCAGATTGAACACTGAAGCTTTCTTT. The genes are TRBV7-2 and TRBJ1-1, with D hard to call. The CDR3 is 16 residues long. V was cut by 5 bases and J by 0 bases, with 16 bases left in between. Germline CDR1 and CDR2: SGHTA and FQGNSA. Full variable domain (remainder filled in from reference TRBV7-2 and TRBJ1-1): GAGVSQSPSNKVTEKGKDVELRCDPISGHTALYWYRQSLGQGLEFLIYFQGNSAPDKSGLPSDRFSAERTGGSVSTLTIQRTQQEDSAVYLCASSPDIFRLNTEAFFGQGTRLTVV.

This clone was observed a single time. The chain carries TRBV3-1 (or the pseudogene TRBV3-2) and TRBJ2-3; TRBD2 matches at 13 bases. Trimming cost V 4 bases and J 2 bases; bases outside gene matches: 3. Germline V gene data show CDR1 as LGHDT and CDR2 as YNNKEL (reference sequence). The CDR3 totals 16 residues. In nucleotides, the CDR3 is TGTGCCAGCAGCCCGGGACTAGCGGGGAACACAGATACGCAGTATTTT. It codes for CASSPGLAGNTDTQYF.

In nucleotides, the CDR3 is TGTGCCAGCAGTGAGTCAGGGGGCAGGAACAATGAGCAGTTCTTC. As protein: CASSESGGRNNEQFF. The chain joins TRBV6-1 to TRBJ2-1; 8 bases align to TRBD1. Trimming removed 3 bases from V and 5 bases from J; junction bases left unmatched: 6. The CDR3 runs 15 residues. Per the germline V gene, CDR1 is MNHNS and CDR2 is SASEGT.

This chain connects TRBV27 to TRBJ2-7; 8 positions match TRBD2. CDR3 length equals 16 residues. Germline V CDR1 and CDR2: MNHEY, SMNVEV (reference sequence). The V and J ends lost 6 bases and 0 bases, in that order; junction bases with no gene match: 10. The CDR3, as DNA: TGTGCCAGCAGGGGCCTAGCGGGCGCCAGCTCCTACGAGCAGTACGTC. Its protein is CASRGLAGASSYEQYV.

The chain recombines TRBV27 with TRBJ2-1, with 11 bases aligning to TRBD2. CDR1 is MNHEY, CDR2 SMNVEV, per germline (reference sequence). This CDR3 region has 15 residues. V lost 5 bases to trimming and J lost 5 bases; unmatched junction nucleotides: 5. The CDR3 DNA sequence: TGTGCCAGCAGTCCGGGACTAGCGGTGGACAATGAGCAGTTCTTC. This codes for CASSPGLAVDNEQFF.

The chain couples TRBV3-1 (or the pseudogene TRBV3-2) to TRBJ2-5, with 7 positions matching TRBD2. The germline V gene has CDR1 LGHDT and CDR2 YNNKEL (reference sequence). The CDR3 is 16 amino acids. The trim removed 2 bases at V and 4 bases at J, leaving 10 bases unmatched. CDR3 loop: CASSQIGDGGLETQYF. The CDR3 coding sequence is TGTGCCAGCAGCCAAATCGGGGACGGGGGGTTAGAGACCCAGTACTTC.

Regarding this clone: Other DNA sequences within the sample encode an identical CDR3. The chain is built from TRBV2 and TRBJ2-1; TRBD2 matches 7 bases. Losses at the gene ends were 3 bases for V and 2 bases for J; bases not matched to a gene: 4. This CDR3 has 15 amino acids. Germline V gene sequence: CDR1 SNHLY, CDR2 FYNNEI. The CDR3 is CASSELAGAYNEQFF. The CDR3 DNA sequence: TGTGCCAGCAGTGAGTTGGCGGGAGCCTACAATGAGCAGTTCTTC.

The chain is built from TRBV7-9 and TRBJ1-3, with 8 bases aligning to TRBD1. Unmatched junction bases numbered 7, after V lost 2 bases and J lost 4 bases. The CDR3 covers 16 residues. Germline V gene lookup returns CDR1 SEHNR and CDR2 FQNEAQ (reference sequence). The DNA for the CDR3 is TGTGCCAGCAGCTTAACAGGGACAGGAAGAGGAAACACCATATATTTT. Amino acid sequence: CASSLTGTGRGNTIYF.

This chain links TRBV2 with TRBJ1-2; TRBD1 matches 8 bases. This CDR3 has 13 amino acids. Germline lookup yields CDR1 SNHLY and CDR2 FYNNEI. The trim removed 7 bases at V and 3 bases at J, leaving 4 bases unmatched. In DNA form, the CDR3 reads TGTGCCAGCATCCAGGACAGGGACTATGGCTACACCTTC. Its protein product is CASIQDRDYGYTF.

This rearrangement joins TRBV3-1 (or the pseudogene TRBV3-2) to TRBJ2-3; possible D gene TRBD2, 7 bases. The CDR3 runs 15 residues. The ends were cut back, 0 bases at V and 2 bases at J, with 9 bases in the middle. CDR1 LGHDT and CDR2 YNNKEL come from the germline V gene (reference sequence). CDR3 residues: CASSQDGGATDTQYF. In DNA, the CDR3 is TGTGCCAGCAGCCAAGATGGGGGGGCCACAGATACGCAGTATTTT.

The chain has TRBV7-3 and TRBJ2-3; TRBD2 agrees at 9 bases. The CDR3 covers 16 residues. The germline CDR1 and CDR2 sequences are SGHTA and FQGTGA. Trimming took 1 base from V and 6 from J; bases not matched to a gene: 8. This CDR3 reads CASSLSLAGTGDTQYF. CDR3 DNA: TGTGCCAGCAGCTTAAGTCTAGCGGGGACGGGCGATACGCAGTATTTT.

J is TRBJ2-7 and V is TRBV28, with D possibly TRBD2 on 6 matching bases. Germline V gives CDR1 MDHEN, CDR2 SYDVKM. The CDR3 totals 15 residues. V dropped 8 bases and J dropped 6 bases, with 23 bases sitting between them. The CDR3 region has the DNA TGTGCCAGCCAAACGCCCGGGACTCACTGGGGCGAGCAGTACTTC. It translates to CASQTPGTHWGEQYF.

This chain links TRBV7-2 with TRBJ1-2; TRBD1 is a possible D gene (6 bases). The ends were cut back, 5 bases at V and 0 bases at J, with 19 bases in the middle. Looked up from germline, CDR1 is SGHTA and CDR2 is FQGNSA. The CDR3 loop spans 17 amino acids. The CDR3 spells CASSVQGLLIANYGYTF. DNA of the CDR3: TGTGCCAGCAGCGTTCAGGGGTTGCTTATAGCTAACTATGGCTACACCTTC.

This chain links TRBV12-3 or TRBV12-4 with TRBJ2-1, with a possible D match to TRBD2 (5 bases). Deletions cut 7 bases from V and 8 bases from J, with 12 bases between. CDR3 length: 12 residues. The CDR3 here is CASTSFGDEQFF. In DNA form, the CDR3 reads TGTGCCAGCACTAGCTTCGGCGATGAGCAGTTCTTC.

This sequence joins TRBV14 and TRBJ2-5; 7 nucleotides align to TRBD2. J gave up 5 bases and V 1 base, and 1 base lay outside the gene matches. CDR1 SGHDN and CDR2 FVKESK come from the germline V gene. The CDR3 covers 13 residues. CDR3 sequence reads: CASSQGAGETQYF. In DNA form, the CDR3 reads TGTGCCAGCAGCCAAGGAGCGGGGGAGACCCAGTACTTC.

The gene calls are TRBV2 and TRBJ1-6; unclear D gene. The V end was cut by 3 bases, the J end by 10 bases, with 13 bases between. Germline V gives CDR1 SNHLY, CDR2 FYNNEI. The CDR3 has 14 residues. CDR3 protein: CASSDTGISSPLHF. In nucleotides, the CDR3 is TGTGCCAGCAGTGATACGGGAATAAGCTCACCCCTCCACTTT.

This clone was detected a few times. The CDR3 DNA sequence: TGTGCCAGCAGTCAGACAAGGAACACTGAAGCTTTCTTT. This encodes CASSQTRNTEAFF. The chain links TRBV7-9 to TRBJ1-1; D is unclear. This CDR3 region has 13 residues. Germline V CDR1 and CDR2: SEHNR, FQNEAQ (reference sequence). V lost 6 bases, J lost 1 base, and 9 bases lay in between.

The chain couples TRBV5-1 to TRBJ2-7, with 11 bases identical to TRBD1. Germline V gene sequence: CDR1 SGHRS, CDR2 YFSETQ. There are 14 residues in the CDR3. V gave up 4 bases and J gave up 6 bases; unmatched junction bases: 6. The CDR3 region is CASSRTGGSSEQYF. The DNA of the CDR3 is TGCGCCAGCAGCCGGACAGGGGGCTCGAGCGAGCAGTACTTC.

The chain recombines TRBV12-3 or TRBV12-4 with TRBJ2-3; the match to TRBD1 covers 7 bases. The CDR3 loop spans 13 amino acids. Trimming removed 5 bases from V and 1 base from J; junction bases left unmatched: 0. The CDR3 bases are TGTGCCAGCAGTGGACAGGGCACAGATACGCAGTATTTT. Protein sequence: CASSGQGTDTQYF.

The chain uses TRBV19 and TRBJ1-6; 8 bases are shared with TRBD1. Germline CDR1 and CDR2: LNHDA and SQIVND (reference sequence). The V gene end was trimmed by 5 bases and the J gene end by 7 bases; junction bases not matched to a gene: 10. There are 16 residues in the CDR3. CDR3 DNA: TGTGCCAGTAGTCCCCAGGGACAGGATCGCAATTCACCCCTCCACTTT. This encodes CASSPQGQDRNSPLHF.

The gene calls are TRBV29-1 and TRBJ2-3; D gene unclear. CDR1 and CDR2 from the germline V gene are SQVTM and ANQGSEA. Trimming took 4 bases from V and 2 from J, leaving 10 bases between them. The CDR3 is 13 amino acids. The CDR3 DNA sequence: TGCAGCGTTGTGGGCTTCAACACAGATACGCAGTATTTT. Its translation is CSVVGFNTDTQYF.

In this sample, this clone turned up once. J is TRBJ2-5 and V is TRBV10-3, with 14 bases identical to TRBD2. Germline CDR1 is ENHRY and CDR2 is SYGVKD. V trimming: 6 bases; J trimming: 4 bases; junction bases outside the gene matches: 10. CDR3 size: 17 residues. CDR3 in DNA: TGTGCCATCAGAAACGCGACTAGCGGGGGGGCTCGAGAGACCCAGTACTTC. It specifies CAIRNATSGGARETQYF.